A selection of T cell receptor beta chains follows, all from one sample in a study of vaccination and CD4 T cells after COVID-19. These receptors lack a known antigen. One entry per CDR3 protein results from TCRdb running MiXCR on the PCR reads. The data contain about 23,000 distinct CDR3 sequences, 43% of them singletons. Sequenced material: CD4+ T cells from blood, cultured in vitro, taken about 7 months after SARS-CoV-2 vaccination. The receptors come from a human donor who had recovered from COVID-19. CDR3s include the opening cysteine and the closing phenylalanine or tryptophan. The D gene is left open where the match is weak. Clone size is shown for a subset of rows, as once, few, many or a class of expanded clone.

j_call v_call d_call clone_size cdr3_nt cdr3_aa
TRBJ2-5 TRBV28 TRBD2 few TGTGCCAGCAGTGGTCCAAGGACTAGCGGGATCGAGACCCAGTACTTC CASSGPRTSGIETQYF
TRBJ2-7 TRBV6-4 TRBD2 few TGTGCCAGCAGTGACTCCAGGACTAGCGGGAGCTACGAGCAGTACTTC CASSDSRTSGSYEQYF
TRBJ2-3 TRBV19 TRBD2 - TGTGCCAGTAGTATCGCCAGTCGACTAGCGGGAGGGCATACGCAGTATTTT CASSIASRLAGGHTQYF
TRBJ1-3 TRBV20-1 - - TGCAGTGCAGGGGCCGGGGGCATTGGAAACACCATATATTTT CSAGAGGIGNTIYF
TRBJ1-2 TRBV28 - - TGTGCCAGCAGTTACACCCGCTACAGGGCTAACTATGGCTACACCTTC CASSYTRYRANYGYTF
TRBJ2-1 TRBV7-8 - - TGTGCCAGCAGGGTAGCCGGGTCCAGAGGTGAGCAGTTCTTC CASRVAGSRGEQFF
TRBJ1-6 TRBV7-6 - few TGTGCCAGCAGCTACGGACAGAAAAATTCACCCCTCCACTTT CASSYGQKNSPLHF
TRBJ2-5 TRBV7-2 - - TGTGCCAGCAGCCGGAGGGGGACGGCCCAAGAGACCCAGTACTTC CASSRRGTAQETQYF
TRBJ2-7 TRBV5-1 TRBD2 - TGCGCCAGCAGCTCGACTAGCGGGATCCGCCTCGAGCAGTACTTC CASSSTSGIRLEQYF
TRBJ2-3 TRBV7-9 - - TGTGCCAGCAGCCCCAATCCAGGGGCGGGAACGGTCACAGATACGCAGTATTTT CASSPNPGAGTVTDTQYF
TRBJ2-4 TRBV5-6 - - TGTGCCAGCAGCTTGGGCCTAGCTTACTCCCTAGCCAAAAACATTCAGTACTTC CASSLGLAYSLAKNIQYF
TRBJ2-3 TRBV20-1 TRBD2 few TGCAGTGCAGTAGCGGGAGGGCCAGATACGCAGTATTTT CSAVAGGPDTQYF
TRBJ2-3 TRBV21-1 - few TGTGCCAGCAGCAGAGCGGGAGGGGGGAAAGATACGCAGTATTTT CASSRAGGGKDTQYF